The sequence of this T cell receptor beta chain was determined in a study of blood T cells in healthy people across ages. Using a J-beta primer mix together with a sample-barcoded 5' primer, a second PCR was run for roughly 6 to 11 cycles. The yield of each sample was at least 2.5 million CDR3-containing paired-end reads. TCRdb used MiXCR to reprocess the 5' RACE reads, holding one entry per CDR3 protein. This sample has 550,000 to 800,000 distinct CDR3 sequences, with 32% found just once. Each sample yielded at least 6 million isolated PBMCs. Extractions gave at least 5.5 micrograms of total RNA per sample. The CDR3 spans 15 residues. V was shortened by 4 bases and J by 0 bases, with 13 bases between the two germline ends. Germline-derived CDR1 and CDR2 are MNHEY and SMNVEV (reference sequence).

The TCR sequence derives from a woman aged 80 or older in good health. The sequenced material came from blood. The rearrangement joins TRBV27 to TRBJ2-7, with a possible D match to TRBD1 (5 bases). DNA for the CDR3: TGTGCCAGCAGTTCTCTGGGGCAGAGCTCCTACGAGCAGTACTTC. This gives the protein CASSSLGQSSYEQYF.